This T cell receptor (beta chain) was recovered during a study of blood T cell repertoires in COVID-19. Losses at the gene ends were 4 bases for V and 5 bases for J; bases not matched to a gene: 8. The CDR3 loop spans 16 amino acids. Germline CDR1 and CDR2: SGHRS and YFSETQ. How the authors handled the data: Reference gene primers were amplified, and this amplification served to estimate nucleated cell counts. The repertoire was sequenced with immunoSEQ multiplex PCR; TCRdb's copy has only in-frame clones and lacks some. The V and J calls and clone size come from that table; D and trimming were worked out from the DNA. The profile shows fewer than 80,000 clones, around 90% of them singletons.

This sequence originates from a human donor in a cohort sampled during active COVID-19. This sequence joins TRBV5-1 and TRBJ2-1, with 11 bases that match TRBD2. Material: peripheral blood. CDR3 residues: CASSGMTSGTHNEQFF. CDR3 sequence (DNA): TGCGCCAGCAGCGGAATGACTAGCGGGACCCACAATGAGCAGTTCTTC.